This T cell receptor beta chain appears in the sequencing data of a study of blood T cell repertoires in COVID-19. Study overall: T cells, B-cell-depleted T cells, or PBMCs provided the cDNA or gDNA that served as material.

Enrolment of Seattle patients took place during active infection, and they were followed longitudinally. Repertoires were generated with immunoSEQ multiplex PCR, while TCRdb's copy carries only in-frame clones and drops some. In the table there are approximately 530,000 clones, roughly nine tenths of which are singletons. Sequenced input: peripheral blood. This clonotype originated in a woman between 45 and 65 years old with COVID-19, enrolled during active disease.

The CDR3, as DNA: TGCGCCAGCAGCTTAGAGAGCTACGAGCAGTACTTC. This gives the protein CASSLESYEQYF. V and J are TRBV5-1 and TRBJ2-7; D remains unclear. The CDR3 length is 12 residues. V was trimmed by 2 bases and J by 3 bases, leaving 6 bases between them. Germline CDR1 SGHRS, CDR2 YFSETQ.